This TCR beta chain was retrieved from a study of blood T cell repertoires in COVID-19. Germline V lookup: CDR1 SGHTA, CDR2 FQGNSA. The CDR3 has 16 residues. The V end was cut by 1 base, the J end by 1 base, with 13 bases between. TCRdb keeps only in-frame clones here, not all; method: immunoSEQ multiplex PCR. The sample contains 150,000 to 200,000 clones, roughly 86% of which appear only once. In terms of age and location, participants ranged from roughly 18 to 100 years and lived in under 30 US areas. Clinical history reported by participants formed the basis on which cohorts were assigned. Recovered status applied to Cohort 3 donors who had two consecutive negative PCRs. It also applied to those with clearance or with symptom resolution.

This TCR came from a woman in her twenties or thirties who had recovered from COVID-19. The sequencing input was PBMCs or T cells enriched from blood (not recorded which). The chain couples TRBV7-2 to TRBJ2-5, with D unclear. The CDR3 coding sequence is TGTGCCAGCAGCTTAGGTCAACTTACCATCCAAGAGACCCAGTACTTC. The encoded protein is CASSLGQLTIQETQYF.